This TCR beta chain came from a study of response to subunit inactivated influenza vaccine. TCRdb analysed the RT-PCR reads with MiXCR anew, one entry per CDR3 protein. The data show 650,000 to 800,000 distinct CDR3 sequences, around 18% seen once. As concerns this clonotype: Its specificity is unknown.

Whole-study results and caveats: That few new T cells are recruited by each seasonal influenza vaccination was the authors' suggestion.

J gave up 4 bases and V 2 bases, and 12 bases lay outside the gene matches. In germline, CDR1 is MNHEY, CDR2 SVGAGI. This CDR3 is built from 17 residues. This clonotype originated in a man in his forties or fifties who received an inactivated influenza vaccine. Sequencing used PBMCs from blood, obtained less than 6 days after vaccination. V is TRBV6-5 and J is TRBJ2-7; 9 bases map to TRBD1. This CDR3 reads CASSYTLPGQGRYEQYF. In nucleotides, the CDR3 is TGTGCCAGCAGTTACACCCTACCGGGACAGGGAAGGTACGAGCAGTACTTC.